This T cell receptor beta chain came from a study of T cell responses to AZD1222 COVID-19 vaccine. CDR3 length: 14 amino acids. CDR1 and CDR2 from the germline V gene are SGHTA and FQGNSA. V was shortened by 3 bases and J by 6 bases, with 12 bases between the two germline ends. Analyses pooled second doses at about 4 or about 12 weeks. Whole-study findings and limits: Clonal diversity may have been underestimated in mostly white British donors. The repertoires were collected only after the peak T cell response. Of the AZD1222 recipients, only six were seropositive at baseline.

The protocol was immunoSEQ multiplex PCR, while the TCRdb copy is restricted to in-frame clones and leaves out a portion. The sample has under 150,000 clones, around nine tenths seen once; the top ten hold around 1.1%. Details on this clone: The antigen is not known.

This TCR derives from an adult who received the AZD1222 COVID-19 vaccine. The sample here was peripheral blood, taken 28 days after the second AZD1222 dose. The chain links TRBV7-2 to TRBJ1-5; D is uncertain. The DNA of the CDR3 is TGTGCCAGCAGCTTCACCAGTAGTAGTCAGCCCCAGCATTTT. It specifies CASSFTSSSQPQHF.